This T cell receptor beta chain was retrieved from a study of shared clonotypes between healthy human individuals. Background on the study: The cohort had two women and a few men, ages 18 to 49. Findings and caveats of the study: Clonotype sharing among donors likely depends on sequencing depth.

Concerning this clone: The target antigen is unknown.

Repertoires were generated with immunoSEQ multiplex PCR, while TCRdb's copy carries only in-frame clones and drops some. The sample lists approximately 92,000 clones, approximately 75% occurring once. Donors, healthy HIV-negative adults, lacked recent acute infections or vaccinations. The sequence was obtained from a man under 40 in good health. The sequenced sample was memory CD8+ T cells sorted from blood. As for subset: CD45RO+ cells pooled with CCR7-negative TemRA cells.

The CDR3 protein is CASSIVGTGADPRDEQYF. CDR3 DNA sequence: TGTGCCAGTAGTATAGTAGGAACAGGGGCCGACCCGAGAGACGAGCAGTACTTC. V is TRBV19 and J is TRBJ2-7, with TRBD1 identical over 7 bases. CDR1 is LNHDA, CDR2 SQIVND, per germline (reference sequence). Trimming took 1 base from V and 5 from J; bases not matched to a gene: 17. The CDR3 extends over 18 amino acids.